The next 8 T cell receptor beta chains were all read from a single sample in a study of T cell responses to AZD1222 COVID-19 vaccine. TCRdb keeps only in-frame clones here, not all; method: immunoSEQ multiplex PCR. Altogether 150,000 or so clones are present, 91% being singletons, with the ten largest covering about 4%. This specimen consisted of peripheral blood, obtained 28 days after the second AZD1222 dose. These receptor sequences come from an adult who received the AZD1222 COVID-19 vaccine.

CDR3 DNA: TGTGCCAGCAGCCTAGCGGGAGTAGATACGCAGTATTTT. Translation gives CASSLAGVDTQYF. The V call is TRBV6-2 or TRBV6-3, the J call TRBJ2-3; 10 bases agree with TRBD2. The CDR3 length is 13 residues. The germline V gene encodes CDR1 MNHEY and CDR2 SVGEGT. After removal of 6 bases from V and 5 bases from J, the junction contained 2 bases not matched to a gene.

This clone showed up just a few times. The V and J genes are TRBV5-1 and TRBJ2-7, with 9 bases that match TRBD1. The V gene end was trimmed by 0 bases and the J gene end by 5 bases; junction bases not matched to a gene: 6. The CDR3 has 15 amino acids. CDR1 and CDR2 from the germline V gene are SGHRS and YFSETQ. Here the CDR3 DNA reads TGCGCCAGCAGCTTGGGACTTACAGGGGGCAACGAGCAGTACTTC. Encoded protein: CASSLGLTGGNEQYF. The full variable domain, in which reference TRBV5-1 and TRBJ2-7 provide the parts outside the CDR3, is KAGVTQTPRYLIKTRGQQVTLSCSPISGHRSVSWYQQTPGQGLQFLFEYFSETQRNKGNFPGRFSGRQFSNSRSEMNVSTLELGDSALYLCASSLGLTGGNEQYFGPGTRLTVT.

CDR3 nucleotides: TGTGCCAGCGGGGTCGACAGCGGGTCAGAGACCCAGTACTTC. Translation gives CASGVDSGSETQYF. The chain couples TRBV11-1 to TRBJ2-5, with a possible D match to TRBD2 (6 bases). The CDR3 covers 14 residues. V was shortened by 8 bases and J by 4 bases, with 17 bases between the two germline ends. The germline V gene encodes CDR1 SGHAT and CDR2 FQDESV (reference sequence).

The chain combines TRBV7-9 with TRBJ1-1, with 7 bases that match TRBD1. Germline CDR1 is SEHNR and CDR2 is FQNEAQ (reference sequence). The CDR3 contains 15 residues. The junction had 8 bases not matched to a gene; V was cut back by 6 bases and J by 1 base. DNA for the CDR3: TGTGCCAGCAGAAAAGGCGGACAGGCGAACACTGAAGCTTTCTTT. As protein: CASRKGGQANTEAFF.

This rearrangement joins TRBV15 to TRBJ2-7, with D hard to call. The V end was cut by 0 bases, the J end by 6 bases, with 9 bases between. CDR1 is LNHNV and CDR2 is YYDKDF in the germline V gene (reference sequence). The CDR3 runs 13 residues. CDR3 in amino acids: CATSRDWDREQYF. Written as DNA, the CDR3 is TGTGCCACCAGCAGAGATTGGGATCGCGAGCAGTACTTC.

The chain has TRBV11-2 and TRBJ1-2, with a weak D call TRBD1 (5 bases). V dropped 5 bases and J dropped 6 bases, with 16 bases sitting between them. The CDR3 has 14 residues. Germline V lookup: CDR1 SGHAT, CDR2 FQNNGV. This CDR3 is CASSPRSGPDGYTF. The CDR3 DNA is TGTGCCAGCAGCCCCCGATCGGGGCCAGATGGCTACACCTTC.

The V gene is TRBV5-6, the J gene TRBJ2-5; 8 bases agree with TRBD2. Germline CDR1 and CDR2: SGHDT and YYEEEE. The J segment lost 3 bases and the V segment lost 3 bases, leaving 4 bases of the junction unmatched. CDR3 length: 14 amino acids. CDR3 region: CASSSGTRKETQYF. The CDR3 DNA follows: TGTGCCAGCAGCTCCGGGACTAGGAAAGAGACCCAGTACTTC.

The chain recombines TRBV3-1 (or the pseudogene TRBV3-2) with TRBJ1-2, with 9 bases lining up with TRBD1. The CDR3 loop spans 14 amino acids. V was pared by 3 bases and J by 7 bases, with 6 bases of the junction left unmatched. CDR1 is LGHDT, CDR2 YNNKEL, per germline (reference sequence). The CDR3 bases are TGTGCCAGCAGCCAGGACAGGGGATCTATTGGCTACACCTTC. It specifies CASSQDRGSIGYTF.